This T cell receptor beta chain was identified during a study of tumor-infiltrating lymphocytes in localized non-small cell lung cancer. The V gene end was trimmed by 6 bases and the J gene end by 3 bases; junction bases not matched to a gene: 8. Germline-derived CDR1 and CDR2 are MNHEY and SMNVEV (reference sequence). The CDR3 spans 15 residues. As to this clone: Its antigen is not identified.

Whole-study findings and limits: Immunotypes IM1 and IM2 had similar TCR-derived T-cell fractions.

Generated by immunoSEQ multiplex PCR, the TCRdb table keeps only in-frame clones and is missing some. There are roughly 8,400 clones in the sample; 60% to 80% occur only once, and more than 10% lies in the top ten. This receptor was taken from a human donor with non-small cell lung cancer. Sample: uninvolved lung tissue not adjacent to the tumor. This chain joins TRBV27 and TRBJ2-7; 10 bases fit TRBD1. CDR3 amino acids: CASSRLGQGYYEQYF. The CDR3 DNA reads TGTGCCAGCAGCCGGTTGGGACAGGGGTACTACGAGCAGTACTTC.